Below, 11 T cell receptor beta chains from the same sample are listed, as sequenced in a study of T cell repertoires in cytomegalovirus infection. Their antigen targets remain unknown. MiXCR was run by TCRdb on the reads, yielding one entry per CDR3 protein. The data contain about 830,000 distinct CDR3 sequences, roughly 33% of them singletons. The sample consisted of cultured CD8+ T cells from PBMCs, taken from culture after CMV antigen stimulation. The receptors were gathered from a human donor in good health (CMV status not recorded). Some clones in this sample may be carry-over from other donors' samples.

This clonotype was detected only a few times. The rearrangement uses TRBV6-1 and TRBJ2-5; TRBD2 might be the D (5 bases). Germline V CDR1 and CDR2: MNHNS, SASEGT. Between the trimmed V and J ends, which lost 8 bases and 3 bases, there was a span of 10 bases. This CDR3 contains 12 residues. The DNA of the CDR3 is TGTGCCAGCGTCGGGATGGAAGAGACCCAGTACTTC. Translating it yields CASVGMEETQYF.

This clonotype appeared a few times. V gene TRBV27 combines with J gene TRBJ1-1; 9 bases agree with TRBD1. The germline V gene encodes CDR1 MNHEY and CDR2 SMNVEV (reference sequence). This CDR3 comprises 14 residues. The junction had 8 bases not matched to a gene; V was cut back by 7 bases and J by 5 bases. CDR3 loop: CASTPDRGGTEAFF. The CDR3 bases are TGTGCCAGCACCCCGGACAGGGGAGGGACTGAAGCTTTCTTT.

This clonotype has a handful of counts. The chain uses TRBV6-5 and TRBJ2-2; D unclear. CDR3 size: 12 residues. Germline CDR1 is MNHEY and CDR2 is SVGAGI. V was pared by 5 bases and J by 8 bases, with 9 bases between. The CDR3 is CASSPPLGELFF. CDR3 nucleotides: TGTGCCAGCAGTCCCCCCCTAGGGGAGCTGTTTTTT.

The chain has TRBV10-2 and TRBJ2-3; 9 positions match TRBD2. The length of the CDR3 is 15 residues. The germline V gene encodes CDR1 WSHSY and CDR2 SAAADI. With 2 bases clipped from V and 2 bases from J, the junction kept 2 bases outside the gene matches. CDR3 loop: CASSEPSGDTDTQYF. The CDR3 bases are TGCGCCAGCAGTGAGCCTAGCGGGGACACAGATACGCAGTATTTT.

Note on this clonotype: Since a much larger clone is just one base distant, this may be a read error. This sequence joins TRBV7-6 and TRBJ2-1; 7 nucleotides align to TRBD2. The CDR3 consists of 14 residues. With V trimmed by 4 bases and J by 6 bases, 6 bases remained unmatched. The germline V gene encodes CDR1 SGHVS and CDR2 FNYEAQ. The CDR3, as DNA: TGTGCCAGCAGCTGGTCGGGGGGACGCAATGAGCAGTTCTTC. It codes for CASSWSGGRNEQFF.

The V gene is TRBV12-5, the J gene TRBJ2-1, with 8 positions matching TRBD2. CDR1 and CDR2 from the germline V gene are LGHNT and FRNRAP. Germline trimming cut 1 base from V and 8 bases from J; bases unmatched to any gene: 4. The CDR3 totals 14 residues. CDR3 coding DNA: TGTGCTAGTGGTTTGGGACTAGCGTCGCATGAGCAGTTCTTC. It encodes CASGLGLASHEQFF.

The V and J genes are TRBV9 and TRBJ1-1; perhaps TRBD1 as D (6 bases). Per germline, CDR1 SGDLS and CDR2 YYNGEE. The CDR3 runs 14 residues. With 3 bases removed from V and 7 bases from J, the gap between germline ends came to 16 bases. In DNA form, the CDR3 reads TGTGCCAGCAGCGCTAGGGGGGGGTTGAATGAAGCTTTCTTT. Its translation is CASSARGGLNEAFF. The full variable domain, with the rest looked up from reference TRBV9 and TRBJ1-1, is DSGVTQTPKHLITATGQRVTLRCSPRSGDLSVYWYQQSLDQGLQFLIQYYNGEERAKGNILERFSAQQFPDLHSELNLSSLELGDSALYFCASSARGGLNEAFFGQGTRLTVV.

This chain uses TRBV28 with TRBJ1-1; TRBD1 is a possible D gene (5 bases). Per the germline V gene, CDR1 is MDHEN and CDR2 is SYDVKM. Trimming stripped 3 bases from V and 11 bases from J, with 16 bases between. The CDR3 runs to 13 residues. The CDR3 coding sequence is TGTGCCAGCAGTTTGGTGGTCGCAGGGCAGGCTTTCTTT. Its protein product is CASSLVVAGQAFF.

This clonotype was seen more than once but under ten times. The chain has TRBV27 and TRBJ1-5; D is unresolved. V gave up 6 bases and J gave up 1 base, with 13 bases separating them. There are 15 residues in the CDR3. CDR1 MNHEY and CDR2 SMNVEV come from the germline V gene (reference sequence). CDR3 sequence (DNA): TGTGCCAGCAGCCCTTCACCCGGGAGCAATCAGCCCCAGCATTTT. Translation gives CASSPSPGSNQPQHF.

This clonotype was detected only a few times. J is TRBJ2-3 and V is TRBV2, with a weak D call TRBD2 (6 bases). The CDR3 consists of 15 residues. CDR1 and CDR2 (germline): SNHLY, FYNNEI. Deletions cut 1 base from V and 0 bases from J, with 8 bases between. The CDR3 region is CASSEVAGSTDTQYF. DNA of the CDR3: TGTGCCAGCAGTGAAGTTGCGGGGAGCACAGATACGCAGTATTTT.

The CDR3 is CATIRLEAFF. For the CDR3, the DNA is TGTGCCACCATCCGTCTTGAAGCTTTCTTT. This chain links TRBV6-1 with TRBJ1-1; D unresolved. CDR1 is MNHNS and CDR2 is SASEGT in the germline V gene. Trimming took off 10 bases at V and 7 bases at J, with 10 bases between the two ends. CDR3 length equals 10 residues.